The 24 T cell receptor beta chains below all came from one sample that was sequenced in a study of T cell clonality in common variable immunodeficiency. Here immunoSEQ multiplex PCR was the method, and the copy in TCRdb shows in-frame clones only, minus some. The sample holds tens of thousands of clones, and no clone turns up only once. The sequenced sample was peripheral blood mononuclear cells. These receptors came from a person aged 18 to 69 in good health.

This clone has ten or more counts. The missing CDR3 end, 3 residues past where the read stops, is filled in from the germline J gene. This chain links TRBV2 with TRBJ2-7, with 7 positions matching TRBD1. This CDR3 spans 14 amino acids. Per germline, CDR1 SNHLY and CDR2 FYNNEI. The V gene end was trimmed by 6 bases and the J gene end by 0 bases; junction bases not matched to a gene: 5. Partial CDR3 DNA: TGTGCCAGCAGAATGGACAGGCGCTCCTACGAG. This gives the protein CASRMDRRSYE. In full, the CDR3 is CASRMDRRSYEQYF.

In its sample, this clone was seen many times. The sequenced part of the CDR3 DNA is TGCGCCAGCAGTGAGGCTATGATGGGGCCGACAGGGACCACAGATACG. Translating gives CASSEAMMGPTGTTDT. In full, the CDR3 is CASSEAMMGPTGTTDTQYF. V usage is TRBV10-1 and J usage is TRBJ2-3; 7 bases align to TRBD1. The observed sequence ends 3 residues before the CDR3 terminus, with the missing tail filled in from the germline J gene. The CDR3 is 19 amino acids. Germline V gene lookup returns CDR1 WNHNN and CDR2 SYGVQD (reference sequence). With 2 bases clipped from V and 2 bases from J, the junction kept 16 bases outside the gene matches.

This clone appeared many times. CDR3 DNA (partial): TGTGCCAGCAGCTTAGTGGTAGGGGTGGGTGAGACC. Its protein product is CASSLVVGVGET. The full CDR3 protein is CASSLVVGVGETQYF. The chain recombines TRBV7-2 with TRBJ2-5, with D perhaps matching TRBD1 (5 bases). The sequence runs out 3 residues before the end of the CDR3; the remainder is reconstructed from the germline J gene. The ends were cut back, 1 base at V and 5 bases at J, with 14 bases in the middle. CDR3 length: 15 residues. The germline CDR1 and CDR2 sequences are SGHTA and FQGNSA.

This clone was seen ten or more times. The read ends 3 residues early relative to the CDR3; the germline J gene fills the gap. J is TRBJ2-5 and V is TRBV29-1; 10 nucleotides match TRBD2. The CDR3 runs to 14 residues. Germline loops: CDR1 SQVTM, CDR2 ANQGSEA. Germline trimming cut 3 bases from V and 7 bases from J; bases unmatched to any gene: 8. CDR3 sequence reads: CSVESNSGGGTQYF. The sequenced CDR3 bases are TGCAGCGTTGAGAGTAACAGCGGGGGGGGGACC.

This clone has at least ten counts. The read comes to an end 3 residues before the CDR3 does, leaving the germline J gene to fill in the end. V gene TRBV20-1 combines with J gene TRBJ2-7; the D is unclear. Trimming took off 6 bases at V and 2 bases at J, with 11 bases between the two ends. The V gene's germline CDR1 is DFQATT and CDR2 SNEGSKA (reference sequence). The CDR3 is 12 residues long. This CDR3 is CSAANRPYEQYF. The DNA read from the CDR3 is TGCAGTGCCGCAAACAGACCCTACGAG.

Ten or more counts support this clone. The read is 3 residues too short to cover the CDR3 end, so that end is filled in from the germline J gene. The J gene is TRBJ2-1, the V gene TRBV18; possible D gene TRBD2, 6 bases. Trimming shortened V by 5 bases and J by 0 bases, and 14 bases separated the two germline ends. From germline, CDR1 is KGHSH and CDR2 LQKENI. This CDR3 is built from 16 residues. The CDR3 DNA, read in part, is TGTGCCAGCTCATCAATAGCGGCGACCTCCTACAATGAG. The encoded protein is CASSSIAATSYNE. The complete CDR3 sequence is CASSSIAATSYNEQFF. The full variable domain, in which reference TRBV18 and TRBJ2-1 provide the parts outside the CDR3, is NAGVMQNPRHLVRRRGQEARLRCSPMKGHSHVYWYRQLPEEGLKFMVYLQKENIIDESGMPKERFSAEFPKEGPSILRIQQVVRGDSAAYFCASSSIAATSYNEQFFGPGTRLTVL.

This clone has ten or more counts. Read data end 3 residues before the CDR3 end; the end is taken from the germline J gene. The rearrangement joins TRBV30 to TRBJ2-7; 10 bases map to TRBD2. The CDR3 runs 18 residues. Germline V gene sequence: CDR1 GTSNPN, CDR2 SVGIG (reference sequence). The V gene end was trimmed by 4 bases and the J gene end by 3 bases; junction bases not matched to a gene: 18. The sequenced CDR3 bases are TGTGCCTGGAACCGTCGGACTAGCGGAAGGGATCCCCACTACGAG. Encoded protein: CAWNRRTSGRDPHYE. The full CDR3 protein reads CAWNRRTSGRDPHYEQYF.

Many counts were recorded for this clone. The read terminates 3 residues before the CDR3 end, so the remaining end is supplied by the germline J gene. The genes are TRBV13 and TRBJ2-7; 9 bases fit TRBD1. There are 15 residues in the CDR3. Unmatched junction bases numbered 8, after V lost 5 bases and J lost 3 bases. The V gene's germline CDR1 is PRHDT and CDR2 FYEKMQ (reference sequence). The DNA read from the CDR3 is TGTGCCAGCAGCGGCCGGGACAGGGCCCTCTACGAG. Translating it yields CASSGRDRALYE. The CDR3, in full, reads CASSGRDRALYEQYF.

The sample holds many counts of this clone. Sequencing ends 3 residues short of the CDR3 end; the germline J gene provides the rest. This chain joins TRBV7-8 and TRBJ1-2; 7 bases are shared with TRBD1. The CDR3 covers 14 residues. Germline V gene lookup returns CDR1 SGHVS and CDR2 FQNEAQ. The CDR3 bases that were read are TGTGCCAGCAGCTTAGTGCGACAGGGCGGAGGC. The encoded protein is CASSLVRQGGG. The complete CDR3 sequence is CASSLVRQGGGYTF.

This clone was seen at least ten times. With the read ending 3 residues before the CDR3 end, the germline J gene is used to fill in that end. The chain combines TRBV3-1 (or the pseudogene TRBV3-2) with TRBJ2-3, with D perhaps assigned TRBD1 or TRBD2 (5 bases each). CDR1 LGHDT and CDR2 YNNKEL come from the germline V gene (reference sequence). There are 15 residues in the CDR3. Trimming took 2 bases from V and 1 from J, leaving 10 bases between them. The CDR3 reads CASSQPRGGTDTQYF. The covered CDR3 bases are TGTGCCAGCAGCCAACCGAGGGGTGGCACAGATACG.

Ten or more counts support this clone. Mismatch with germline at one junction end may stem from a read error. The CDR3 goes on 3 residues after the read ends, and that part is filled in from the germline J gene. The rearrangement uses TRBV4-2 and TRBJ1-1; no clear D gene. This CDR3 has 16 residues. Germline assignment: CDR1 LGHNA and CDR2 YNFKEQ. The CDR3 is CASSQDRTPLNTEAFF. The sequenced CDR3 bases are TGCGCCAGCAGCCAAGATCGAACACCTTTGAACACTGAA.

This clone appeared many times. The read is 3 residues too short to cover the CDR3 end, so that end is filled in from the germline J gene. The chain carries TRBV10-3 and TRBJ1-5; D gene uncertain. Trimming removed 0 bases at V and 7 bases at J, with 4 bases between. Germline CDR1 is ENHRY and CDR2 is SYGVKD. CDR3 size: 12 residues. The CDR3 loop is CAISESGQPQHF. CDR3 DNA (partial): TGTGCCATCAGTGAGTCAGGGCAGCCC.

There are many counts of this clone. The observed sequence ends 3 residues before the CDR3 terminus, with the missing tail filled in from the germline J gene. V and J are TRBV28 and TRBJ2-3; possibly TRBD2 for D (6 bases). Trimming removed 7 bases at V and 6 bases at J, with 20 bases between. The CDR3 spans 15 residues. Per the germline V gene, CDR1 is MDHEN and CDR2 is SYDVKM. The CDR3 loop is CASNVGGILADTQYF. CDR3 bases read: TGTGCCAGCAACGTTGGGGGGATTTTAGCGGATACG.

This clone was counted at least ten times. With the read ending 3 residues before the CDR3 end, the germline J gene is used to fill in that end. This chain connects TRBV19 to TRBJ2-3; 9 bases align to TRBD2. Per the germline V gene, CDR1 is LNHDA and CDR2 is SQIVND (reference sequence). V shed 5 bases, J shed 1 base, and the junction held 10 bases outside the gene matches. This CDR3 is built from 17 residues. The CDR3 sequence: CASSVMTSGRGTDTQYF. The CDR3 bases that were read are TGTGCCAGTAGTGTCATGACTAGCGGTAGGGGCACAGATACG.

This clone was seen at least ten times. Incomplete CDR3 DNA: TGTGCCAGCAGCTTAGATAGAAACGGCGGGGAG. It yields the protein CASSLDRNGGE. The CDR3 in full is CASSLDRNGGELFF. The chain joins TRBV11-2 to TRBJ2-2, with D unclear. Sequencing ends 3 residues short of the CDR3 end; the germline J gene provides the rest. Germline CDR1 SGHAT, CDR2 FQNNGV. CDR3 size: 14 residues. The V end was cut by 0 bases, the J end by 7 bases, with 9 bases between.

With regard to this clone: The DNA ends 3 residues before the CDR3 does, and the rest of the CDR3 is filled in from the germline J gene. The rearrangement joins TRBV2 to TRBJ2-3, with a weak D call TRBD1 (8 bases). This CDR3 is 14 amino acids long. The V end was cut by 10 bases, the J end by 2 bases, with 16 bases between. Germline assignment: CDR1 SNHLY and CDR2 FYNNEI. CDR3 bases read: TGTGCCATTGTACAGGGGGGGAACACAGATACG. This encodes CAIVQGGNTDT. The whole CDR3 is CAIVQGGNTDTQYF.

This clone appeared many times. The read falls 3 residues short of the CDR3 end, and the missing part is taken from the germline J gene. V and J are TRBV27 and TRBJ2-3; 11 bases agree with TRBD1. The CDR3 is 15 residues long. The V gene end was trimmed by 6 bases and the J gene end by 5 bases; junction bases not matched to a gene: 7. Germline V lookup: CDR1 MNHEY, CDR2 SMNVEV (reference sequence). The CDR3 protein is CASRGDRGWVDTQYF. The CDR3 DNA, read in part, is TGTGCCAGCAGAGGGGACAGGGGGTGGGTAGATACG.

This clone has at least ten counts. The read comes to an end 3 residues before the CDR3 does, leaving the germline J gene to fill in the end. The rearrangement links TRBV28 to TRBJ2-1; D is unresolved. CDR1 and CDR2 from the germline V gene are MDHEN and SYDVKM. The CDR3 consists of 15 residues. Trimming left V 6 bases short and J 2 bases short, with 14 bases between. Incomplete CDR3 DNA: TGTGCCAGCAGACCACAGAGTCTGACCTACAATGAG. This encodes CASRPQSLTYNE. Given in full, the CDR3 is CASRPQSLTYNEQFF. The entire variable domain, with the rest obtained from reference TRBV28 and TRBJ2-1, is as follows: DVKVTQSSRYLVKRTGEKVFLECVQDMDHENMFWYRQDPGLGLRLIYFSYDVKMKEKGDIPEGYSVSREKKERFSLILESASTNQTSMYLCASRPQSLTYNEQFFGPGTRLTVL.

This clone was recorded many times. The read finishes 3 residues shy of the CDR3 end, and the germline J gene is used to complete it. This chain uses TRBV7-3 with TRBJ2-1; TRBD1 agrees at 9 bases. CDR3 length: 18 residues. V gave up 1 base and J gave up 1 base; unmatched junction bases: 8. CDR1 and CDR2 (germline): SGHTA, FQGTGA. CDR3 DNA, as far as it was read: TGTGCCAGCAGCTTAAGGGGGACAGGGTTTGGGTCCTACAATGAG. It translates to CASSLRGTGFGSYNE. The whole CDR3 reads CASSLRGTGFGSYNEQFF.

The sample holds many counts of this clone. From the germline J gene comes the end of the CDR3, since the read stops 3 residues before it. The J gene is TRBJ2-2, the V gene TRBV10-3; TRBD2 matches 9 bases. CDR1 ENHRY and CDR2 SYGVKD come from the germline V gene. Unmatched junction bases numbered 6, after V lost 11 bases and J lost 2 bases. This CDR3 comprises 14 residues. This CDR3 reads CAVASGKNTGELFF. The sequenced CDR3 bases are TGTGCCGTCGCTAGCGGGAAAAACACCGGGGAG.

This clone was observed many times. The CDR3 end lies 3 residues beyond the end of the read and is filled in from the germline J gene. The genes are TRBV19 and TRBJ1-5; 8 bases line up with TRBD1. The CDR3 extends over 15 amino acids. In germline, CDR1 is LNHDA, CDR2 SQIVND (reference sequence). The trim removed 5 bases at V and 7 bases at J, leaving 10 bases unmatched. CDR3 protein: CASSLHRGGAQPQHF. The DNA read from the CDR3 is TGTGCCAGTAGTCTCCACAGGGGGGGAGCCCAGCCC. Using reference TRBV19 and TRBJ1-5 for the parts outside the CDR3, the full variable domain is DGGITQSPKYLFRKEGQNVTLSCEQNLNHDAMYWYRQDPGQGLRLIYYSQIVNDFQKGDIAEGYSVSREKKESFPLTVTSAQKNPTAFYLCASSLHRGGAQPQHFGDGTRLSIL.

This clone showed up many times. The read halts 3 residues ahead of the CDR3 end, with the missing end drawn from the germline J gene. The rearrangement joins TRBV7-2 to TRBJ1-1, with TRBD1 as a possible D gene (6 bases). Germline loops: CDR1 SGHTA, CDR2 FQGNSA. V dropped 2 bases and J dropped 7 bases, with 17 bases sitting between them. There are 15 residues in the CDR3. The CDR3 sequence is CASSLRGSRGNEAFF. CDR3 bases read: TGTGCCAGCAGCTTACGGGGAAGTAGGGGGAATGAA.

This clone was detected ten times or more. The sequenced fragment ends 3 residues before the CDR3 boundary, so the rest is inferred from the germline J gene. The chain has TRBV7-8 and TRBJ1-6; 11 positions agree with TRBD1. The CDR3 runs 15 residues. V lost 3 bases and J lost 10; bases outside the gene matches: 5. The germline V gene has CDR1 SGHVS and CDR2 FQNEAQ. The CDR3 sequence is CASSLGQGVWSPLHF. The CDR3 bases that were read are TGTGCCAGCAGCTTGGGACAGGGGGTCTGGTCACCC.

In its sample, this clone was seen many times. The CDR3 end lies 3 residues beyond the end of the read and is filled in from the germline J gene. The rearrangement joins TRBV20-1 to TRBJ2-5, with D perhaps TRBD1 (6 bases). The CDR3 contains 13 residues. V was clipped by 6 bases and J by 3 bases, with 14 bases between them. CDR1 and CDR2 from the germline V gene are DFQATT and SNEGSKA (reference sequence). The DNA read from the CDR3 is TGCAGTGCCAAGGACAGTCTAAAAGAGACC. Encoded protein: CSAKDSLKET. The whole CDR3 reads CSAKDSLKETQYF.